This T cell receptor beta chain stems from a study of T cells expressing NK-cell markers. About the research overall: Sequencing covered eight donors, seven HCMV-seropositive and one seronegative. General study results and limits: A range of roughly 1.0-8% of CD8+ T cells consisted of dominant NKG2C+ clonotypes in six donors.

With respect to this clonotype: As yet, its antigen is unknown.

The CDR3 extends over 13 amino acids. UMIs accompanied the 5'RACE template switching by which TCR beta cDNA was made. TCRdb re-called the 5' RACE reads and gives one entry per CDR3 protein, without DNA. This sample lists 120,000 to 150,000 distinct CDR3 sequences; its ten largest clones have 9.5% to 15%. Source material: blood T cells: a sorted CD56 or NKG2C T cell subset, CD4+ or CD8+ T cells, or bulk PBMC T cells (not recorded which). The chain carries TRBV12-3 or TRBV12-4 and TRBJ2-3; TCRdb returns TRBD1, unconfirmable since there is no DNA. The receptor's source is a man younger than 30 in good health. CDR3 loop: CASSLTGADTQYF.